These 15 T cell receptor beta chains were all obtained from the same sample, sequenced in a study of regulatory T cells in long-lasting Graves disease. Through Arm-PCR of CDR3 regions and iRepertoire HTBI primers, TCR beta libraries were built. MiXCR, applied by TCRdb to the multiplex PCR reads, yields one record per CDR3 protein. The sample consists of a few hundred thousand distinct CDR3 sequences, roughly 18% of them appearing once. Described time point: newly diagnosed GD, antithyroid drugs for less than 3 months. The TCR library used RNA extracted from PBMCs. These same data were also listed under a study on T cells in Graves' hyperthyroidism and ophthalmopathy.

The specimen comprised peripheral blood mononuclear cells (PBMCs), sampled at new diagnosis, from a patient treated with antithyroid drugs. All receptors come from a woman under 40 with Graves disease.

The table lists this clonotype with many counts. J is TRBJ1-1 and V is TRBV20-1; D is perhaps TRBD1 (6 bases). Germline V gene sequence: CDR1 DFQATT, CDR2 SNEGSKA (reference sequence). V was clipped by 6 bases and J by 10 bases, with 21 bases between them. The CDR3 is made up of 13 amino acids. Here the CDR3 DNA reads TGCAGTGCACGGGAACAGGGAACCCAGCTAGCTTTCTTT. Its protein is CSAREQGTQLAFF.

In its sample, this clonotype was seen many times. This sequence joins TRBV6-2 or TRBV6-3 and TRBJ1-2, with D perhaps TRBD1 (5 bases). V lost 4 bases and J lost 8, with 14 bases in between. Germline V gives CDR1 MNHEY, CDR2 SVGEGT. The CDR3 is 13 amino acids. The CDR3 sequence: CASSFQGSGGYTF. The CDR3 DNA is TGTGCCAGCAGTTTCCAGGGAAGTGGCGGCTACACCTTC.

This clonotype has ten or more counts. The genes are TRBV2 and TRBJ1-1; D remains ambiguous. Germline CDR1 SNHLY, CDR2 FYNNEI. V lost 2 bases and J lost 3, with 1 base in between. The length of the CDR3 is 11 residues. CDR3 loop: CASSEHTEAFF. CDR3 nucleotide sequence: TGTGCCAGCAGTGAACACACTGAAGCTTTCTTT.

This clonotype occurred a few times. The CDR3 reads CASSQDQDAGELFF. The CDR3 nucleotides read TGTGCCAGCAGCCAAGATCAGGATGCCGGGGAGCTGTTTTTT. The chain couples TRBV14 to TRBJ2-2; D uncertain. CDR1 and CDR2 (germline): SGHDN, FVKESK. The CDR3 is 14 residues long. The V end lost 0 bases, the J end lost 6 bases, and 8 bases lay between the germline ends.

The chain employs TRBV6-1 and TRBJ2-6, with 10 bases lining up with TRBD1. The CDR3 is made up of 17 amino acids. V was clipped by 3 bases and J by 2 bases; unmatched bases: 4. Germline V CDR1 and CDR2: MNHNS, SASEGT. This CDR3 is CASSDRDRGAGANVLTF. The CDR3 region has the DNA TGTGCCAGCAGTGACCGGGACAGGGGTGCTGGGGCCAACGTCCTGACTTTC.

This clonotype was picked up many times. The chain links TRBV4-1 to TRBJ1-6, with 9 positions matching TRBD1. Germline CDR1 and CDR2: MGHRA and YSYEKL. V dropped 4 bases and J dropped 9; count of bases not matched to a gene: 10. The CDR3 sequence is 16 residues long. CDR3 nucleotide sequence: TGCGCCAGCAGCCTAGAGCCGGGACAGGGAGGTTCACCCCTCCACTTT. Translated: CASSLEPGQGGSPLHF.

The rearrangement joins TRBV6-2 or TRBV6-3 to TRBJ2-7; D is undetermined. V was shortened by 6 bases and J by 6 bases, with 30 bases between the two germline ends. The length of the CDR3 is 18 residues. The germline gives CDR1 MNHEY, CDR2 SVGEGT. The CDR3 nucleotides read TGTGCCAGCAGCCGCATCGATGAGGCACCTCCTTTTTCTGGCGAGCAGTACTTC. Its translation: CASSRIDEAPPFSGEQYF.

V is TRBV7-2 and J is TRBJ2-7; 12 positions agree with TRBD2. This CDR3 comprises 14 residues. Germline assignment: CDR1 SGHTA and CDR2 FQGNSA. V lost 6 bases, J lost 7 bases, and 7 bases stayed unmatched. CDR3 sequence: CASRSSGGAGEQYF. CDR3 DNA: TGTGCCAGCAGATCTAGCGGGGGGGCCGGGGAGCAGTACTTC.

This clonotype was found many times. The chain is built from TRBV20-1 and TRBJ2-7; D assignment may be TRBD1 or TRBD2 (5 bases each). The germline gives CDR1 DFQATT, CDR2 SNEGSKA (reference sequence). V lost 5 bases and J lost 0, with 8 bases in between. This CDR3 comprises 12 residues. The CDR3 region is CSAGGSSYEQYF. The DNA for the CDR3 is TGCAGTGCTGGGGGATCCTCCTACGAGCAGTACTTC.

In its sample, this clonotype was seen many times. The genes are TRBV20-1 and TRBJ2-1, with D possibly matching TRBD2 (6 bases). V dropped 5 bases and J dropped 2 bases, with 13 bases sitting between them. CDR1 is DFQATT, CDR2 SNEGSKA, per germline (reference sequence). CDR3 length: 14 residues. The CDR3 spells CSAGDGGPYNEQFF. CDR3 DNA: TGCAGTGCTGGGGACGGGGGACCCTACAATGAGCAGTTCTTC.

This clonotype was seen ten or more times. The chain links TRBV2 to TRBJ2-3, with D perhaps matching TRBD1 (5 bases). Germline values: CDR1 SNHLY, CDR2 FYNNEI. The germline V and J ends were trimmed by 4 bases and 5 bases, with 16 bases remaining between them. This CDR3 comprises 15 residues. The CDR3 DNA sequence: TGTGCCAGCAGTGTGGAACAGGTGCCGGGAGATACGCAGTATTTT. This encodes CASSVEQVPGDTQYF.

Many counts were recorded for this clonotype. This chain links TRBV18 with TRBJ1-1, with TRBD1 matching 7 bases. After removal of 2 bases from V and 7 bases from J, the junction contained 10 bases not matched to a gene. CDR1 KGHSH and CDR2 LQKENI come from the germline V gene. This CDR3 has 15 amino acids. CDR3 coding DNA: TGTGCCAGCTCACCATCATCTGGGCAGGGGGATGAAGCTTTCTTT. As protein: CASSPSSGQGDEAFF.

This clonotype was counted many times. The chain has TRBV7-6 and TRBJ2-3; the match to TRBD1 covers 9 bases. The DNA end is a closer match to TRBJ2-7, so the J assignment may be wrong. CDR1 and CDR2 from the germline V gene are SGHVS and FNYEAQ. This CDR3 contains 13 residues. CDR3 amino acids: CASSDGQGLGQYF. As DNA, the CDR3 is TGTGCCAGCAGCGACGGACAGGGGCTGGGGCAGTACTTC.

The J gene is TRBJ2-3, the V gene TRBV11-2, with D perhaps assigned TRBD1 or TRBD2 (5 bases each). This CDR3 has 15 amino acids. V lost 4 bases and J 9 bases, leaving 20 bases between the germline ends. CDR1 and CDR2 (germline): SGHAT, FQNNGV. The CDR3 loop is CASSSPGPRGLTQYF. CDR3 sequence (DNA): TGTGCCAGCAGCTCACCGGGACCCAGAGGATTAACGCAGTATTTT.

This clonotype was recorded many times. This chain joins TRBV6-2 or TRBV6-3 and TRBJ2-1; D gene ambiguous. CDR1 MNHEY and CDR2 SVGEGT come from the germline V gene. CDR3 size: 17 residues. The germline V and J ends were trimmed by 0 bases and 0 bases, with 12 bases remaining between them. CDR3 nucleotides: TGTGCCAGCAGTTACTCGAAGATCCGTCGCTCCTACAATGAGCAGTTCTTC. Its translation: CASSYSKIRRSYNEQFF.